The sequence of this T cell receptor (beta chain) was determined in a study of cytomegalovirus exposure and HLA in healthy donors. Study-level findings and limits: It emerged from a later analysis that several of the most significant clusters appeared to be linked to common viral pathogens.

CDR3 size: 14 residues. Per germline, CDR1 MNHNS and CDR2 SASEGT. V was trimmed by 5 bases and J by 6 bases, leaving 16 bases between them. On this clone itself: Its antigen is undetermined.

The PCR used 60 Vbeta and 13 Jbeta primers. The assay was immunoSEQ multiplex PCR, and TCRdb's table has in-frame clones only and misses some. Counted here are 110,000 or so clones, 80% to 85% occurring once; the ten biggest clones make up 2% to 2.5%. This sequence originates from a woman aged 40 to 50 in good health and CMV-seronegative. The material sequenced was PBMCs. V is TRBV6-1 and J is TRBJ1-1; possible D gene TRBD1, 6 bases. CDR3 amino acids: CASSRDILPSEAFF. In DNA form, the CDR3 reads TGTGCCAGCAGTCGGGACATCCTACCGTCTGAAGCTTTCTTT.